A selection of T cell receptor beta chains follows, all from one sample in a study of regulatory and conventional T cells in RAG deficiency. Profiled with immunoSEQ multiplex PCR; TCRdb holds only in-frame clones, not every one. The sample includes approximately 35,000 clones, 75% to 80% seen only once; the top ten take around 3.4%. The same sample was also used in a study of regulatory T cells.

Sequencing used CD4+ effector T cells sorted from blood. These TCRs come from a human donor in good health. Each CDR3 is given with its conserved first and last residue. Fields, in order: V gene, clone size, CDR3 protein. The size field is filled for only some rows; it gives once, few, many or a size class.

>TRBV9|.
CASSVGWGYGYTF
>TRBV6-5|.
CASSHRDRGRYGYTF
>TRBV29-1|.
CSVERRLSTDTQYF
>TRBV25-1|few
CAVQGFGGNEQYF
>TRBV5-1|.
CASSYLTGGSYEQYF
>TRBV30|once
CAWSFGLAGGSGETQYF
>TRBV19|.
CASSPRGPDTQYF
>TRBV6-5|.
CASSYGLGTDTQYF
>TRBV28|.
CASALAGGSNEQYF
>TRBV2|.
CASSEREGAEAFF
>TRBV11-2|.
CASSSTSGGLETQYF